Sequencing of this TCR beta chain was carried out in a study of blood T cell repertoires in COVID-19. Study at large: T cells, B-cell-depleted T cells, or PBMCs supplied cDNA or gDNA.

In the original workflow: Estimates of nucleated cell counts were drawn from the amplification of reference gene primers. Sequenced by immunoSEQ multiplex PCR; TCRdb stores in-frame clones only, minus some. That table furnishes V, J and clone size, whereas the DNA furnished D and trimming. Seen here are around 250,000 clones, 70% to 90% observed once, and the top ten hold roughly 4.3%. Participants spanned ages about 18 to 90 years and resided in about 24 US areas. Each participant's cohort was designated according to participant-reported clinical history. CDR1 LGHDT and CDR2 YNNKEL come from the germline V gene (reference sequence). J was trimmed by 3 bases and V by 6 bases; bases with no gene match: 8. CDR3 length: 15 amino acids.

V gene TRBV3-1 (or the pseudogene TRBV3-2) combines with J gene TRBJ1-1, with 9 nucleotides matching TRBD1. Sequencing was performed on PBMCs or T cells enriched from blood (not recorded which). This clonotype originated in a woman in her twenties or thirties with acute COVID-19. The DNA of the CDR3 is TGTGCCAGCAGTTTTGCCGGGACAGGGTACACTGAAGCTTTCTTT. It is translated as CASSFAGTGYTEAFF.